Listed below are T cell receptor beta chains from one sample, sequenced in a study of Ad26.COV2.S vaccination and SARS-CoV-2 variants. The repertoire was sequenced with immunoSEQ multiplex PCR; TCRdb's copy has only in-frame clones and lacks some. The sample consists of hundreds of thousands of clones, 89% of them appearing once. This specimen consisted of peripheral blood, obtained in a trial of Ad26.COV2.S vaccine versus placebo. The receptor set was obtained from a person between 18 and 65 years old who received the Ad26.COV2.S COVID-19 vaccine or a placebo. Both conserved end residues are part of each CDR3. D genes are given only for firm matches. Rows may omit the clone size; those that give it use once, few, many or a size class.

J	D	V	size	DNA	CDR3
TRBJ2-3	-	TRBV28	-	TGTGCCAGCTTCTTAGACCCCACTCGCACAGATACGCAGTATTTT	CASFLDPTRTDTQYF
TRBJ2-1	TRBD2	TRBV27	-	TGTGCCAGCAGTTTTTTCCCCGGGAGGGCCGAGGCCTACAATGAGCAGTTCTTC	CASSFFPGRAEAYNEQFF
TRBJ1-5	-	TRBV19	few	TGTGCCAGTAGTTTGACAGGTCTAGGAGATCAGCCCCAGCATTTT	CASSLTGLGDQPQHF
TRBJ2-5	TRBD1	TRBV7-9	-	TGTGCCAGCAGTCCTACAGGGGGCGGAAAGACCCAGTACTTC	CASSPTGGGKTQYF
TRBJ1-2	TRBD1	TRBV6-2/TRBV6-3	-	TGTGCCAGCAGCCCCCGGGACAGGGGGAGGTCTGGCTACACCTTC	CASSPRDRGRSGYTF
TRBJ2-4	TRBD1	TRBV5-8	-	TGTGCCAGCAGCCGTAGAATAGGGGGCGCCGGGAACATTCAGTACTTC	CASSRRIGGAGNIQYF
TRBJ2-7	TRBD1	TRBV7-2	-	TGTGCCAGCAGCTTAGCCCCGGGACAGGGTATGTACGAGCAGTACTTC	CASSLAPGQGMYEQYF
TRBJ1-5	-	TRBV18	-	TGTGCCAGCTCACCCGAGGGTGGGGCAGAACTCCGGACCCAGCATTTT	CASSPEGGAELRTQHF
TRBJ2-1	TRBD1	TRBV7-3	-	TGTGCCAGCAGCCGATCAGGGGGCTATAATGAGCAGTTCTTC	CASSRSGGYNEQFF
TRBJ2-1	-	TRBV4-1	few	TGCGCCAGCAGCCAAGAGCGGGCCAAACATGATGAGCAGTTCTTC	CASSQERAKHDEQFF
TRBJ2-6	TRBD1	TRBV19	-	TGTGCCAGTAACGACAGGGCCGGGGCCAACGTCCTGACTTTC	CASNDRAGANVLTF
TRBJ2-1	TRBD2	TRBV29-1	-	TGCAGCGTGGTCCGAGGACTAGCGGGGGGATCCTACAATGAGCAGTTCTTC	CSVVRGLAGGSYNEQFF
TRBJ1-4	-	TRBV19	-	TGTGCCAGTAGTAGGGCCCACCGGACAGCAACTAATGAAAAACTGTTTTTT	CASSRAHRTATNEKLFF
TRBJ2-5	-	TRBV6-2/TRBV6-3	-	TGTGCCAGCAGTTGGCTCGGGAGTTTGGGAGAGACCCAGTACTTC	CASSWLGSLGETQYF
TRBJ2-1	-	TRBV7-2	-	TGTGCCCAAAGTGCCGGGGGCTGGGGAAATGAGCAGTTCTTC	CAQSAGGWGNEQFF
TRBJ2-1	TRBD1	TRBV2	few	TGTGCCAGCAGTGGGGACAGGGATGACCTATGGTACAATGAGCAGTTCTTC	CASSGDRDDLWYNEQFF
TRBJ2-5	TRBD1	TRBV5-1	-	TGCGCCAGCAGCTTCCTAGCACAGGGGCAAGAGACCCAGTACTTC	CASSFLAQGQETQYF
TRBJ1-5	TRBD1	TRBV10-3	-	TGTGCCATCAGGGACAGGGGATTTGGGCCCCAGCATTTT	CAIRDRGFGPQHF
TRBJ2-5	TRBD1	TRBV24-1	-	TGTGCCACCAGTGATGGAGAAACAGGGGGGCAAGAGACCCAGTACTTC	CATSDGETGGQETQYF
TRBJ2-5	-	TRBV20-1	-	TGCAGTGCTATATCTGGGACCCAGTACTTC	CSAISGTQYF
TRBJ2-5	-	TRBV5-1	-	TGCGCCAGCAGCAGCCGGACCCAAGAGACCCAGTACTTC	CASSSRTQETQYF
TRBJ2-2	-	TRBV3-1/TRBV3-2	once	TGTGCCAGCAGCTCCCACACCGGGGAGCTGTTTTTT	CASSSHTGELFF
TRBJ2-3	-	TRBV5-1	-	TGCGCCAGCAAGAGGGAGGAGGGCACAGATACGCAGTATTTT	CASKREEGTDTQYF
TRBJ2-2	TRBD2	TRBV7-2	-	TGTGCCAGCAGCCCCGGACTAGCGGTCTGGAGGAACACCGGGGAGCTGTTTTTT	CASSPGLAVWRNTGELFF
TRBJ1-5	TRBD1	TRBV6-5	few	TGTGCCAGCAGTTACTCGATTGCAGGGGGCGCGGTGGCCCAGCATTTT	CASSYSIAGGAVAQHF
TRBJ2-3	TRBD2	TRBV7-2	-	TGTGCCAGCAGCTTAGACCCCGCGGGGGTAGGCGTAGATACGCAGTATTTT	CASSLDPAGVGVDTQYF
TRBJ1-1	-	TRBV2	-	TGTGCCAGCATGTTAAGCGGGAACACTGAAGCTTTCTTT	CASMLSGNTEAFF
TRBJ2-7	-	TRBV2	-	TGTGCCATCACCGCCGTCCCCTTGGGCTCCTACGAGCAGTACTTC	CAITAVPLGSYEQYF
TRBJ2-7	-	TRBV20-1	-	TGCAGTGCTAGCCTCCTCTACGAGCAGTACTTC	CSASLLYEQYF